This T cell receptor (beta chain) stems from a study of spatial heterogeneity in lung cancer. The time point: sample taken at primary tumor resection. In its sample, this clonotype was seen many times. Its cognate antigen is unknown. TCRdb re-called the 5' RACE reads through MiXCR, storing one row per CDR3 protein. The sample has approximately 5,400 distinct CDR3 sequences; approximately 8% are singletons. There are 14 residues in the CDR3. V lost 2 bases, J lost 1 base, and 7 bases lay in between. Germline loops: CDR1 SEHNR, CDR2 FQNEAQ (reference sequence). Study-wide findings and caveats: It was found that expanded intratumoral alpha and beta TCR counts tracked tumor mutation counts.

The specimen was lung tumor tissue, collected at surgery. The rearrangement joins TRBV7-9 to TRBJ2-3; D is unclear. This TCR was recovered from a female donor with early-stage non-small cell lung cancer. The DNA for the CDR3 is TGTGCCAGCAGCTTATTACGAGGCACAGATACGCAGTATTTT. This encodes CASSLLRGTDTQYF.